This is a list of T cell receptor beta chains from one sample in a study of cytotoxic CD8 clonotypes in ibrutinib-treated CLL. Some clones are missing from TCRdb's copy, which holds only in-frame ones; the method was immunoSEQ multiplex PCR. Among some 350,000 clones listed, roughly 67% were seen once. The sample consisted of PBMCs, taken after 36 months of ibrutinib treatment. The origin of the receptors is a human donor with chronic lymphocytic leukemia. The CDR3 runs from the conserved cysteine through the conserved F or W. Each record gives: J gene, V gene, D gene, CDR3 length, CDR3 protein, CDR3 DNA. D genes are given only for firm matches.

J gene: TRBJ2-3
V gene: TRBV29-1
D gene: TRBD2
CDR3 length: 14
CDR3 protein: CSTQGLAGEGTQYF
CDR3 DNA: TGCAGCACCCAAGGACTAGCGGGAGAGGGTACGCAGTATTTT

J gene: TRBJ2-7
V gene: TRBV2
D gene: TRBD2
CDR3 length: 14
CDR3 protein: CASIAGGPHDEQYF
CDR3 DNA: TGTGCCAGTATTGCGGGGGGGCCCCATGACGAGCAGTACTTC

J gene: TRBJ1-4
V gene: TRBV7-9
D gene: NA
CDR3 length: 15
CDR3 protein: CASKIGPSWGEKLFF
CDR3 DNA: TGTGCCAGCAAGATCGGCCCGTCGTGGGGTGAAAAACTGTTTTTT

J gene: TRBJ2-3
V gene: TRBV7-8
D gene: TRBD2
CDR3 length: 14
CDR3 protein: CASSHGTGGGTQYF
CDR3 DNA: TGTGCCAGCAGCCACGGGACCGGGGGGGGTACGCAGTATTTT

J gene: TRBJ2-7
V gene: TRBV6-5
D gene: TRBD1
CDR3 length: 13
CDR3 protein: CASSRDRAYEQYF
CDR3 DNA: TGTGCCAGCAGCCGGGACAGGGCCTACGAGCAGTACTTC

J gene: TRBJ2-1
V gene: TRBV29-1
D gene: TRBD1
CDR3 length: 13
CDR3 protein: CSVFRGRVPEQFF
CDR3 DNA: TGCAGCGTCTTCAGGGGGCGCGTACCTGAGCAGTTCTTC

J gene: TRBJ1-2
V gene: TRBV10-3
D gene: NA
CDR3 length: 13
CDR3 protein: CAISDITPNGYTF
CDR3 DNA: TGTGCCATCAGTGACATCACCCCCAATGGCTACACCTTC

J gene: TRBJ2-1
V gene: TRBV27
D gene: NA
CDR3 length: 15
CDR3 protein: CASSLSGRIYNEQFF
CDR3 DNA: TGTGCCAGCAGTTTGTCAGGGAGGATTTACAATGAGCAGTTCTTC

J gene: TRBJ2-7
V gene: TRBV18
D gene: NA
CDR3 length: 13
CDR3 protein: CASSPKGVGEQYF
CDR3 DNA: TGTGCCAGCTCACCGAAAGGGGTTGGCGAGCAGTACTTC

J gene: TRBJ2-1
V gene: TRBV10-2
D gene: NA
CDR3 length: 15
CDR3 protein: CASSGTTGGNNEQFF
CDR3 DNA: TGCGCCAGCAGTGGGACGACGGGTGGGAACAATGAGCAGTTCTTC

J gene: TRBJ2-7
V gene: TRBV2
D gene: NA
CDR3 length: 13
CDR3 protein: CASSEGGVREQYF
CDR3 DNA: TGTGCCAGCAGTGAGGGCGGGGTTAGGGAGCAGTACTTC